This is a list of T cell receptor beta chains from one sample in a study of blood T cell repertoires in COVID-19. This table comes from immunoSEQ multiplex PCR, and its TCRdb copy is limited to in-frame clones, with some not included. In the table there are over 55,000 clones, around 92% of which are singletons. The specimen was peripheral blood. Receptor source: a man between 60 and 75 years old with acute or convalescent COVID-19. The CDR3 runs from the conserved cysteine through the conserved F or W. D genes are given only for firm matches. A clone size is listed for some rows: how often the clone was seen (once, few, many), or a class if it is expanded.

TRBV7-3	TRBD1	TRBJ2-2	.	TGTGCCAGCTCCCCCGGGACAGACACCGGGGAGCTGTTTTTT	CASSPGTDTGELFF
TRBV28	TRBD1	TRBJ1-2	.	TGTGCCAGCAGTAGGGCTGGGACAGCCAACTTAGCGAGAGGCTACACCTTC	CASSRAGTANLARGYTF
TRBV20-1	TRBD2	TRBJ2-1	.	TGCAGTGCTAGTGGACTAGCGGGAATGTCGAATGAGCAGTTCTTC	CSASGLAGMSNEQFF
TRBV9	.	TRBJ1-3	.	TGTGCCAGCAGCGTGACCGGAGTTGGAAACACCATATATTTT	CASSVTGVGNTIYF
TRBV19	TRBD1	TRBJ1-5	.	TGTGCCAGTAGTATAACTCTGCGGACAGGGGGCTTCGGGAGTCAGCCCCAGCATTTT	CASSITLRTGGFGSQPQHF
TRBV7-9	TRBD2	TRBJ2-1	.	TGTGCCAGCAGCTCGACGAAAGGACTAGCGGGAGTTGAGGAGCAGTTCTTC	CASSSTKGLAGVEEQFF
TRBV19	.	TRBJ1-2	once	TGTGCCAGTAGTATATCAGTGGACTATGGCTACACCTTC	CASSISVDYGYTF
TRBV24-1	.	TRBJ1-2	.	TGTGCCACCAGTGATTTAACGGCGTTTTGGAGCTATGGCTACACCTTC	CATSDLTAFWSYGYTF
TRBV7-6	TRBD2	TRBJ2-1	.	TGTGCCAGCAGCAGGAGCGGGACTTACAGATACAATGAGCAGTTCTTC	CASSRSGTYRYNEQFF
TRBV25-1	.	TRBJ2-6	.	TGTGCCACTCCCGGGACACAAGAGGAAGGGGCCAACGTCCTGACTTTC	CATPGTQEEGANVLTF
TRBV5-1	TRBD1	TRBJ2-7	.	TGCGCCAGCAGTCCCGGGACAGGCTTCTACGAGCAGTACTTC	CASSPGTGFYEQYF
TRBV10-3	TRBD2	TRBJ2-1	.	TGTGCCATCAGTGAGGTGGGAGGGAGAGGGATAGTTGAGCAGTTCTTC	CAISEVGGRGIVEQFF
TRBV27	.	TRBJ2-7	few	TGTGCCAGCAGTCAAAGCGTACAGCGGGTGAGTATCAACGAGCAGTACTTC	CASSQSVQRVSINEQYF
TRBV11-3	TRBD2	TRBJ2-1	.	TGTGCCAGCAGCCCCGGGACTAGCGGGAGACTTCAGTTCTTC	CASSPGTSGRLQFF
TRBV6-5	TRBD1	TRBJ1-1	.	TGTGCCACCTCGGGGACAGGGACAGCTTTCTTT	CATSGTGTAFF
TRBV27	.	TRBJ2-7	.	TGTGCCAGCAGGCCTAGCCGGGGAAGCTCCTACGAGCAGTACTTC	CASRPSRGSSYEQYF
TRBV9	TRBD1	TRBJ1-2	.	TGTGCCAGCAGCGCTCCCTTGAACAGGGGTAACTATGGCTACACCTTC	CASSAPLNRGNYGYTF
TRBV19	TRBD1	TRBJ1-2	.	TGTGCCAGTAGTAAGGACAGGGAAGACTATGGCTACACCTTC	CASSKDREDYGYTF
TRBV9	.	TRBJ2-1	few	TGTGCCAGCAGCGCAACTTATGAGCAGTTCTTC	CASSATYEQFF
TRBV28	TRBD2	TRBJ2-5	.	TGTGCCAGCAGTCCCCGGGGGGGGCAACAAGAGACCCAGTACTTC	CASSPRGGQQETQYF